This T cell receptor (beta chain) was captured in a study of T cell repertoires in cytomegalovirus infection. The overall study: CMV infection plus the matching HLA type was flagged by public TCR beta signatures. General study results and limits: The cumulative frequency of public TCR beta families distinguished individuals who carried CMV together with the relevant HLA. HLA-C-restricted CMV-specific TCR beta clonotypes were dominant in the ex vivo response.

Ten or more counts support this clonotype. Its matching antigen is unknown. TCRdb recomputed calls from the reads with MiXCR, one row per CDR3 protein. Among more than 200,000 distinct CDR3 sequences, roughly 9% were seen once, and the ten largest hold approximately 16%. The specimen was PBMCs. The sequence was collected from a human donor in good health (CMV status not recorded). Some clones in this sample may be carry-over from other donors' samples.

The CDR3 reads CASSLEGTTSYEQYF. In nucleotides, the CDR3 is TGTGCCAGCAGCTTAGAGGGGACTACCTCCTACGAGCAGTACTTC. This chain joins TRBV7-2 and TRBJ2-7; 7 positions match TRBD2. This CDR3 region has 15 residues. V trimming: 1 base; J trimming: 0 bases; junction bases outside the gene matches: 3. Germline CDR1 and CDR2: SGHTA and FQGNSA. Combining the CDR3 with reference TRBV7-2 and TRBJ2-7 gives the whole variable domain GAGVSQSPSNKVTEKGKDVELRCDPISGHTALYWYRQSLGQGLEFLIYFQGNSAPDKSGLPSDRFSAERTGGSVSTLTIQRTQQEDSAVYLCASSLEGTTSYEQYFGPGTRLTVT.